The 26 T cell receptor beta chains in this list originate from one sample, sequenced in a study of cytomegalovirus exposure and HLA in healthy donors. PCR primers comprised 60 Vbeta and 13 Jbeta primers. Only in-frame clones appear in the TCRdb table, and some are missing; sequencing was by immunoSEQ multiplex PCR. The sample holds around 130,000 clones, roughly 84% seen once. Material for sequencing was PBMCs. The receptor source for this set is a boy aged 5-17 years in good health and CMV-seronegative.

V gene TRBV30 combines with J gene TRBJ1-3; no reliable D call. Germline V lookup: CDR1 GTSNPN, CDR2 SVGIG (reference sequence). V was trimmed by 2 bases and J by 3 bases, leaving 11 bases between them. CDR3 length: 14 residues. The CDR3 DNA reads as TGTGCCTGGAGTTCACGATCAGATGGAAACACCATATATTTT. Its protein product is CAWSSRSDGNTIYF.

As concerns this clone: The junction differs from germline at one of its ends, possibly a read error. The chain uses TRBV6-1 and TRBJ2-3, with 8 bases matching TRBD1. This CDR3 region has 15 residues. The germline V gene has CDR1 MNHNS and CDR2 SASEGT. In DNA, the CDR3 is TGTGCCAGCACTGAAAGGACAGGGCGGTCAGATACGCAGTATTTT. Amino acid sequence: CASTERTGRSDTQYF.

The V and J genes are TRBV5-4 and TRBJ2-1, with TRBD2 matching 10 bases. The junction had 8 bases not matched to a gene; V was cut back by 0 bases and J by 5 bases. Germline V gene lookup returns CDR1 SGHNT and CDR2 YYREEE (reference sequence). The CDR3 consists of 17 residues. The CDR3 region is CASSLAGLAETHNEQFF. DNA for the CDR3: TGTGCCAGCAGCTTGGCCGGACTAGCGGAGACCCACAATGAGCAGTTCTTC.

This clone was found once. For the CDR3, the DNA is TGTGCCAGCAGTACCTCACAGGGGGATAGCAATCAGCCCCAGCATTTT. Translating gives CASSTSQGDSNQPQHF. The rearrangement joins TRBV27 to TRBJ1-5, with TRBD1 matching over 8 bases. The V segment lost 5 bases and the J segment 0 bases; nucleotides outside the gene matches: 6. This CDR3 has 16 residues. Germline CDR1 MNHEY, CDR2 SMNVEV (reference sequence).

This clone was observed a few times. J is TRBJ2-1 and V is TRBV5-1; 15 nucleotides agree with TRBD2. This CDR3 region has 17 residues. The germline gives CDR1 SGHRS, CDR2 YFSETQ. V shed 6 bases and J 0 bases; nucleotides not matched to a gene: 4. The chain's CDR3 is CASTGTSGGSSYNEQFF. The CDR3, as DNA: TGCGCCAGCACCGGGACTAGCGGGGGGAGCTCCTACAATGAGCAGTTCTTC.

J is TRBJ2-3 and V is TRBV5-4; D is uncertain. CDR1 and CDR2 from the germline V gene are SGHNT and YYREEE (reference sequence). V was clipped by 7 bases and J by 7 bases, with 13 bases between them. CDR3 length equals 12 residues. The CDR3, as DNA: TGTGCCAGCGGTTTAACTGGTAATACGCAGTATTTT. This codes for CASGLTGNTQYF.

This chain links TRBV7-9 with TRBJ2-3, with 12 bases identical to TRBD2. The germline CDR1 and CDR2 sequences are SEHNR and FQNEAQ (reference sequence). Trimming took 5 bases from V and 1 from J; bases not matched to a gene: 4. CDR3 length: 16 residues. CDR3 in amino acids: CASSQTSGGGTDTQYF. The CDR3 coding sequence is TGTGCCAGCAGCCAGACTAGCGGGGGCGGCACAGATACGCAGTATTTT.

J is TRBJ2-1 and V is TRBV10-3, with 7 bases identical to TRBD1. Germline V gene lookup returns CDR1 ENHRY and CDR2 SYGVKD. Trimming at V came to 6 bases and at J to 6 bases, leaving 11 bases not matched to a gene. The CDR3 extends over 15 amino acids. The CDR3 here is CAISREGAPTNEQFF. Here the CDR3 DNA reads TGTGCCATCAGCCGAGAGGGGGCGCCCACCAATGAGCAGTTCTTC.

The table lists this clone with a few counts. The V gene is TRBV6-5, the J gene TRBJ1-3, with D unresolved. The CDR3 spans 15 residues. V was trimmed by 0 bases and J by 1 base, leaving 7 bases between them. Germline-derived CDR1 and CDR2 are MNHEY and SVGAGI. As DNA, the CDR3 is TGTGCCAGCAGTTACTCGGCAGGATCTGGAAACACCATATATTTT. Translated: CASSYSAGSGNTIYF.

The chain links TRBV27 to TRBJ1-5; D possibly corresponds to TRBD1 (5 bases). CDR1 and CDR2 from the germline V gene are MNHEY and SMNVEV (reference sequence). The V and J ends lost 2 bases and 4 bases respectively, with 15 bases between them. CDR3 size: 16 residues. The CDR3 spells CASSLIGGVGNQPQHF. As DNA, the CDR3 is TGTGCCAGCAGTTTAATAGGAGGGGTGGGGAATCAGCCCCAGCATTTT.

This clone was seen just once. This chain joins TRBV7-5 and TRBJ1-2; TRBD1, as called in the table, went unchecked against the DNA. TRBV7-5 is listed as a pseudogene. CDR3 size: 15 residues. CDR3 nucleotides: TGTGTCAGAAGCTTAGGGTCAGGGTGGGCCTATGGCTACACCTTC. Translation: CVRSLGSGWAYGYTF.

The chain links TRBV6-5 to TRBJ2-1, with D possibly TRBD2 on 5 matching bases. V lost 6 bases to trimming and J lost 9 bases, with 12 bases between them. There are 12 residues in the CDR3. The germline V gene has CDR1 MNHEY and CDR2 SVGAGI. DNA of the CDR3: TGTGCCAGCAGCAGGACTGAGGCTGAGCAGTTCTTC. This gives the protein CASSRTEAEQFF.

This clone was picked up a small number of times. The chain joins TRBV7-9 to TRBJ2-7, with D possibly TRBD2 on 6 matching bases. The V end was cut by 8 bases, the J end by 3 bases, with 17 bases between. CDR3 length: 14 amino acids. Per the germline V gene, CDR1 is SEHNR and CDR2 is FQNEAQ (reference sequence). This CDR3 is CASGLEGRVYEQYF. CDR3 nucleotides: TGTGCCAGCGGCCTGGAGGGAAGGGTCTACGAGCAGTACTTC.

This chain links TRBV27 with TRBJ2-7; D is unresolved. This CDR3 region has 13 residues. The germline V gene encodes CDR1 MNHEY and CDR2 SMNVEV (reference sequence). V was trimmed by 0 bases and J by 3 bases, leaving 6 bases between them. As DNA, the CDR3 is TGTGCCAGCAGTTTATCGAGAGGCTACGAGCAGTACTTC. Its protein is CASSLSRGYEQYF.

The rearrangement uses TRBV7-2 and TRBJ1-2; D not certain. Deletions cut 1 base from V and 2 bases from J, with 11 bases between. CDR1 is SGHTA and CDR2 is FQGNSA in the germline V gene. This CDR3 contains 15 residues. CDR3 DNA sequence: TGTGCCAGCAGCTTAGTCAGCCTCGGGAACTATGGCTACACCTTC. This gives the protein CASSLVSLGNYGYTF.

The chain links TRBV2 to TRBJ2-3; 9 bases fit TRBD1. CDR3 length: 14 residues. Losses at the gene ends were 11 bases for V and 3 bases for J; bases not matched to a gene: 9. Germline V CDR1 and CDR2: SNHLY, FYNNEI. This chain's CDR3 is CAVRTGVQTDTQYF. CDR3 in DNA: TGTGCCGTCAGGACAGGGGTCCAAACAGATACGCAGTATTTT.

The chain couples TRBV6-1 to TRBJ2-1, with 7 bases aligning to TRBD1. Germline CDR1 MNHNS, CDR2 SASEGT. With V trimmed by 5 bases and J by 14 bases, 9 bases remained unmatched. The CDR3 has 12 residues. CDR3 coding DNA: TGTGCCAGCAGTACGGACAGGTTACTCGAGTTCTTC. Translating it yields CASSTDRLLEFF.

The rearrangement links TRBV11-2 to TRBJ2-3, with TRBD1 as a possible D gene (6 bases). V lost 5 bases and J 4 bases, leaving 19 bases between the germline ends. Germline CDR1 SGHAT, CDR2 FQNNGV. CDR3 size: 16 residues. The CDR3 nucleotides are TGTGCCAGCAGCATAGGACAGCGCCTAGTTTCAGATACGCAGTATTTT. Its protein product is CASSIGQRLVSDTQYF.

This clone turned up a few times. The chain joins TRBV6-4 to TRBJ2-1; D ambiguous. Per germline, CDR1 MRHNA and CDR2 SNTAGT. This CDR3 comprises 13 residues. V shed 0 bases and J shed 7 bases, with 7 bases lying between them. In DNA, the CDR3 is TGTGCCAGCAGTGACTCATCGGTAAATGAGCAGTTCTTC. This translates into CASSDSSVNEQFF.

This rearrangement joins TRBV7-2 to TRBJ2-7; 10 bases are shared with TRBD2. Germline CDR1 is SGHTA and CDR2 is FQGNSA. The CDR3 has 15 amino acids. With 2 bases clipped from V and 7 bases from J, the junction kept 8 bases outside the gene matches. CDR3 coding DNA: TGTGCCAGCAGCTTATATTCAGCGGGGGGGAGGGAGCAGTACTTC. This gives the protein CASSLYSAGGREQYF.

This sequence joins TRBV30 and TRBJ1-5; weak D call: TRBD1 (5 bases). CDR3 size: 15 residues. The germline V gene has CDR1 GTSNPN and CDR2 SVGIG (reference sequence). With 8 bases removed from V and 0 bases from J, the gap between germline ends came to 17 bases. CDR3 in DNA: TGTGCCGGGGATTTGGGGCACCATAGCAATCAGCCCCAGCATTTT. Protein product: CAGDLGHHSNQPQHF.

The chain joins TRBV2 to TRBJ2-1; tentative D call: TRBD2 (5 bases). Per the germline V gene, CDR1 is SNHLY and CDR2 is FYNNEI. Trimming took off 8 bases at V and 1 base at J, with 15 bases between the two ends. The CDR3 consists of 15 residues. CDR3 amino acids: CASQSKRNSYNEQFF. CDR3 DNA: TGTGCCAGCCAGTCCAAGCGGAATTCCTACAATGAGCAGTTCTTC.

The J gene is TRBJ2-7, the V gene TRBV27, with 7 bases identical to TRBD1. The trim removed 6 bases at V and 4 bases at J, leaving 9 bases unmatched. CDR3 length: 14 residues. CDR1 is MNHEY and CDR2 is SMNVEV in the germline V gene (reference sequence). The CDR3, as DNA: TGTGCCAGCAGCCTAGGGACAGCACCATACGAGCAGTACTTC. Amino acid sequence: CASSLGTAPYEQYF.

The chain couples TRBV5-4 to TRBJ2-7; a possible D gene is TRBD1 (6 bases). Between the trimmed V and J ends, which lost 4 bases and 3 bases, there was a span of 11 bases. Germline CDR1 SGHNT, CDR2 YYREEE (reference sequence). The CDR3 covers 13 residues. In nucleotides, the CDR3 is TGTGCCAGCAGCGAAACAGGGATCTACGAGCAGTACTTC. It codes for CASSETGIYEQYF.

The genes are TRBV5-1 and TRBJ2-5; 8 bases are shared with TRBD2. CDR3 size: 15 residues. Unmatched junction bases numbered 7, after V lost 1 base and J lost 5 bases. Per germline, CDR1 SGHRS and CDR2 YFSETQ. The CDR3 loop reads CASSLSTGGGETQYF. The CDR3 DNA sequence: TGCGCCAGCAGCTTGTCCACGGGAGGGGGTGAGACCCAGTACTTC.

The gene calls are TRBV2 and TRBJ2-7, with D perhaps matching TRBD1 (5 bases). V dropped 7 bases and J dropped 2 bases, with 15 bases sitting between them. Germline V lookup: CDR1 SNHLY, CDR2 FYNNEI. The CDR3 extends over 14 amino acids. DNA of the CDR3: TGTGCCAGCACTTCCTGGGGCGGAACCTACGAGCAGTACTTC. Protein: CASTSWGGTYEQYF.